The 29 T cell receptor beta chains presented below share a single source sample, sequenced in a study of cytomegalovirus exposure and HLA in healthy donors. The PCR ran on 60 Vbeta and 13 Jbeta primers. The table came from immunoSEQ multiplex PCR; TCRdb's copy has only in-frame clones and leaves some out. Of 120,000 to 150,000 clones in the sample, around 57% were seen once. Sequences were obtained from PBMCs. The receptor set was obtained from a male donor in good health and CMV-seronegative.

The V gene is TRBV2, the J gene TRBJ2-1; 7 bases are shared with TRBD1. V was pared by 4 bases and J by 4 bases, with 10 bases of the junction left unmatched. The CDR3 contains 16 residues. The V gene's germline CDR1 is SNHLY and CDR2 FYNNEI. The CDR3 loop is CASSGHPGQPYNEQFF. DNA of the CDR3: TGTGCCAGCAGTGGCCACCCGGGACAGCCTTACAATGAGCAGTTCTTC.

The V call is TRBV4-1, the J call TRBJ2-3; the D gene is possibly TRBD2 (7 bases). CDR1 MGHRA and CDR2 YSYEKL come from the germline V gene. The V gene lost 8 bases and the J gene lost 5 bases, with 26 bases spanning the gap. This CDR3 region has 17 residues. This CDR3 is CASSNRLRGGDKDTQYF. In nucleotides, the CDR3 is TGCGCCAGCTCCAATCGCTTAAGGGGGGGCGATAAAGATACGCAGTATTTT.

The rearrangement links TRBV6-5 to TRBJ1-6, with D unclear. This CDR3 comprises 13 residues. V dropped 6 bases and J dropped 4 bases, with 7 bases sitting between them. Germline V gene lookup returns CDR1 MNHEY and CDR2 SVGAGI. The CDR3 protein is CASRRAYNSPLHF. The DNA of the CDR3 is TGTGCCAGCAGACGAGCTTATAATTCACCCCTCCACTTT.

Concerning this clone itself: An end of the junction differs from the germline gene, which may be a read error. The J gene is TRBJ2-5, the V gene TRBV29-1; D gene ambiguous. Looked up from germline, CDR1 is SQVTM and CDR2 is ANQGSEA. This CDR3 has 14 residues. The CDR3, as DNA: TGCAGCGTTGAATTCTCGACATCTCAAGGGACCCAGTACTTC. Translation gives CSVEFSTSQGTQYF.

The rearrangement links TRBV2 to TRBJ2-6; 8 nucleotides align to TRBD2. CDR3 size: 16 residues. The V gene end was trimmed by 4 bases and the J gene end by 2 bases; junction bases not matched to a gene: 4. Germline V gene lookup returns CDR1 SNHLY and CDR2 FYNNEI. This CDR3 reads CASSVFGGAGANVLTF. The CDR3 nucleotides read TGTGCCAGCAGTGTTTTCGGGGGGGCTGGGGCCAACGTCCTGACTTTC.

The chain uses TRBV9 and TRBJ1-4; D gene unclear. Between the trimmed V and J ends, which lost 0 bases and 0 bases, there was a span of 18 bases. Looked up from germline, CDR1 is SGDLS and CDR2 is YYNGEE. The CDR3 is made up of 19 amino acids. Here the CDR3 DNA reads TGTGCCAGCAGCGTAGAAGCTGGGTTTCCAGGTGCAACTAATGAAAAACTGTTTTTT. This encodes CASSVEAGFPGATNEKLFF.

V gene TRBV7-9 combines with J gene TRBJ1-1, with D tentatively TRBD1 (5 bases). Trimming took off 1 base at V and 0 bases at J, with 9 bases between the two ends. The germline V gene has CDR1 SEHNR and CDR2 FQNEAQ (reference sequence). The CDR3 sequence is 15 residues long. The CDR3 sequence: CASSLVQGMNTEAFF. CDR3 DNA sequence: TGTGCCAGCAGCTTAGTCCAGGGCATGAACACTGAAGCTTTCTTT.

This chain joins TRBV7-8 and TRBJ2-7, with D maybe TRBD2 (5 bases). V shed 0 bases and J shed 2 bases, with 5 bases lying between them. The germline CDR1 and CDR2 sequences are SGHVS and FQNEAQ. The CDR3 has 13 residues. The DNA of the CDR3 is TGTGCCAGCAGCTTAGCGGAGGCCTACGAGCAGTACTTC. Translation gives CASSLAEAYEQYF.

The chain has TRBV9 and TRBJ2-5, with 7 bases identical to TRBD2. The CDR3 has 16 residues. The ends lost 0 bases at V and 5 bases at J; junction bases unmatched: 10. Germline assignment: CDR1 SGDLS and CDR2 YYNGEE. CDR3 coding DNA: TGTGCCAGCAGCGTAGATTGGGGGGGAAACTTGGAGACCCAGTACTTC. It specifies CASSVDWGGNLETQYF.

The chain combines TRBV5-3 with TRBJ1-2; TRBD1 matches at 7 bases. TRBV5-3 is placed among ORFs of uncertain function. CDR3 length equals 15 residues. Trimming removed 3 bases from V and 4 bases from J; junction bases left unmatched: 9. The CDR3 sequence is CARSSPGGTAYGYTF. The CDR3 DNA reads TGTGCCAGAAGCTCGCCGGGGGGGACAGCCTATGGCTACACCTTC.

V and J are TRBV4-3 and TRBJ1-1; D is uncertain. The CDR3 is made up of 16 amino acids. Trimming took off 0 bases at V and 0 bases at J, with 11 bases between the two ends. Germline V gives CDR1 LGHNA, CDR2 YSLEER. The CDR3 DNA sequence: TGCGCCAGCAGCCAAGATCATACGAGAATGAACACTGAAGCTTTCTTT. Its protein is CASSQDHTRMNTEAFF.

This clone appeared a few times. The J gene is TRBJ1-1, the V gene TRBV30; no clear D. The CDR3 is 11 residues long. Germline V gene lookup returns CDR1 GTSNPN and CDR2 SVGIG (reference sequence). The germline V and J ends were trimmed by 2 bases and 11 bases, with 12 bases remaining between them. The CDR3 coding sequence is TGTGCCTGGAGTACACCCATCGGGGCTTTCTTT. Translation gives CAWSTPIGAFF.

The sample holds a few counts of this clone. J is TRBJ2-1 and V is TRBV2; 8 bases fit TRBD1. V was pared by 4 bases and J by 2 bases, with 7 bases of the junction left unmatched. CDR1 is SNHLY and CDR2 is FYNNEI in the germline V gene. The CDR3 totals 16 residues. The CDR3 DNA reads as TGTGCCAGCAGTGGAGGACAGGGTCCCACCTACAATGAGCAGTTCTTC. Protein: CASSGGQGPTYNEQFF.

The chain employs TRBV4-2 and TRBJ1-4; TRBD1 might be the D (6 bases). Germline loops: CDR1 LGHNA, CDR2 YNFKEQ. V lost 8 bases and J 5 bases, leaving 15 bases between the germline ends. The CDR3 consists of 14 residues. CDR3 DNA sequence: TGTGCCAGCCAGGTAGGAGGACAGAATGAAAAACTGTTTTTT. Its protein product is CASQVGGQNEKLFF.

The J gene is TRBJ1-2, the V gene TRBV6-5; 11 bases fit TRBD1. J gave up 4 bases and V 10 bases, and 8 bases lay outside the gene matches. Looked up from germline, CDR1 is MNHEY and CDR2 is SVGAGI. This CDR3 is 14 amino acids long. The DNA for the CDR3 is TGTGCCACAAGGAGGGGGACAGGGGGCTATGGCTACACCTTC. This translates into CATRRGTGGYGYTF.

This clone was recorded a few times. V and J are TRBV5-1 and TRBJ1-1; 7 positions agree with TRBD1. V dropped 4 bases and J dropped 3; count of bases not matched to a gene: 3. The CDR3 covers 13 residues. Germline V gene data show CDR1 as SGHRS and CDR2 as YFSETQ. CDR3 protein: CASSPRGDTEAFF. Written as DNA, the CDR3 is TGCGCCAGCAGCCCCAGGGGGGACACTGAAGCTTTCTTT.

Ten or more counts support this clone. This chain joins TRBV7-2 and TRBJ2-3; perhaps TRBD1 as D (5 bases). The germline V gene has CDR1 SGHTA and CDR2 FQGNSA. The CDR3 is 14 residues long. The V end was cut by 1 base, the J end by 2 bases, with 7 bases between. The CDR3 here is CASSLETATDTQYF. The CDR3 DNA follows: TGTGCCAGCAGCTTAGAGACAGCCACAGATACGCAGTATTTT.

The chain couples TRBV19 to TRBJ2-7; D unclear. Trimming took 3 bases from V and 7 from J, leaving 10 bases between them. Germline V gene data show CDR1 as LNHDA and CDR2 as SQIVND (reference sequence). The CDR3 contains 12 residues. The CDR3 DNA reads TGTGCCAGTAGTATTGGCAGCGAAGAGCAGTACTTC. Encoded protein: CASSIGSEEQYF.

V and J are TRBV5-4 and TRBJ2-7; D is possibly TRBD2 (7 bases). Germline lookup yields CDR1 SGHNT and CDR2 YYREEE (reference sequence). Trimming took 0 bases from V and 3 from J, leaving 16 bases between them. The CDR3 has 16 residues. In DNA form, the CDR3 reads TGTGCCAGCAGCTTGGTCGGGGCGGGGGCTAACTACGAGCAGTACTTC. This translates into CASSLVGAGANYEQYF.

This clone was observed a few times. Other DNA sequences in the sample encode the same CDR3. The chain's CDR3 is CASKEGNQPQHF. CDR3 DNA: TGTGCCAGCAAGGAGGGGAATCAGCCCCAGCATTTT. This chain joins TRBV2 and TRBJ1-5; weak D call: TRBD1 (5 bases). The CDR3 extends over 12 amino acids. Trimming removed 7 bases at V and 4 bases at J, with 8 bases between. Germline V gives CDR1 SNHLY, CDR2 FYNNEI.

J is TRBJ2-2 and V is TRBV14, with D unresolved. This CDR3 spans 15 amino acids. Germline CDR1 and CDR2: SGHDN and FVKESK. V was cut by 2 bases and J by 1 base, with 8 bases left in between. CDR3 bases: TGTGCCAGCAGCCAAAGAGCCCGGAACACCGGGGAGCTGTTTTTT. Residues: CASSQRARNTGELFF.

In this sample, this clone turned up a few times. This chain links TRBV15 with TRBJ2-2; maybe TRBD2 (6 bases). With 5 bases removed from V and 6 bases from J, the gap between germline ends came to 16 bases. The CDR3 has 15 amino acids. CDR1 is LNHNV and CDR2 is YYDKDF in the germline V gene (reference sequence). The CDR3 DNA sequence: TGTGCCACCAGCGCAACGTCGTCTAGCGCCGGGGAGCTGTTTTTT. This gives the protein CATSATSSSAGELFF.

CDR3 nucleotides: TGTGCCAGTAGCCCCGGGGAGGGCACAGATACGCAGTATTTT. Its protein product is CASSPGEGTDTQYF. This chain joins TRBV19 and TRBJ2-3, with D maybe TRBD2 (6 bases). The CDR3 covers 14 residues. Trimming stripped 6 bases from V and 1 base from J, with 11 bases between. CDR1 LNHDA and CDR2 SQIVND come from the germline V gene (reference sequence).

This clone was observed a handful of times. The rearrangement uses TRBV29-1 and TRBJ1-1; no clear D. Germline CDR1 reads SQVTM; CDR2 reads ANQGSEA. The CDR3 contains 13 residues. Trimming took off 6 bases at V and 6 bases at J, with 17 bases between the two ends. The CDR3 bases are TGCAGCGTCCAGACCACCCCCCGGGCTGAAGCTTTCTTT. Residues: CSVQTTPRAEAFF.

The chain couples TRBV2 to TRBJ1-1; D is perhaps TRBD1 (5 bases). Trimming shortened V by 4 bases and J by 3 bases, and 9 bases separated the two germline ends. In germline, CDR1 is SNHLY, CDR2 FYNNEI. CDR3 length: 13 residues. The CDR3 nucleotides read TGTGCCAGCAGTGCAGGGTTAGACACTGAAGCTTTCTTT. As protein: CASSAGLDTEAFF.

The rearrangement links TRBV6-6 to TRBJ2-5; D gene uncertain. There are 15 residues in the CDR3. The ends were cut back, 2 bases at V and 4 bases at J, with 14 bases in the middle. Per germline, CDR1 MNHNY and CDR2 SVGAGI (reference sequence). CDR3 DNA: TGTGCCAGCAGTTACGAGGTAGAGGTCAGAGAGACCCAGTACTTC. Translated: CASSYEVEVRETQYF.

This clone was seen only once. As DNA, the CDR3 is TGTGCCAGCAGCTGGGGACTAGCGGGCACCGGGGAGCTGTTTTTT. Translation: CASSWGLAGTGELFF. The chain is built from TRBV7-2 and TRBJ2-2, with TRBD2 matching 12 bases. This CDR3 is built from 15 residues. V gave up 4 bases and J gave up 4 bases; unmatched junction bases: 1. Germline V gene data show CDR1 as SGHTA and CDR2 as FQGNSA. Using reference TRBV7-2 and TRBJ2-2 for the parts outside the CDR3, the full variable domain is GAGVSQSPSNKVTEKGKDVELRCDPISGHTALYWYRQSLGQGLEFLIYFQGNSAPDKSGLPSDRFSAERTGGSVSTLTIQRTQQEDSAVYLCASSWGLAGTGELFFGEGSRLTVL.

The rearrangement joins TRBV7-8 to TRBJ2-1; D perhaps matches TRBD1 (5 bases). The germline V gene encodes CDR1 SGHVS and CDR2 FQNEAQ. This CDR3 is 14 amino acids long. V shed 5 bases and J shed 3 bases, with 11 bases lying between them. The CDR3 loop reads CASSLIDSYNEQFF. DNA for the CDR3: TGTGCCAGCAGCCTGATTGACAGCTACAATGAGCAGTTCTTC.

This clone was picked up many times. DNA for the CDR3: TGTGCCAGCAGTGAACAGCAGGGGTCGGATGGCTACACCTTC. Translated, it gives CASSEQQGSDGYTF. The rearrangement links TRBV6-1 to TRBJ1-2; a weak D match, TRBD1 (6 bases). Trimming took off 2 bases at V and 6 bases at J, with 13 bases between the two ends. The CDR3 spans 14 residues. The germline CDR1 and CDR2 sequences are MNHNS and SASEGT.